These T cell receptor beta chains were read from a single sample in a study of blood T cell repertoires in COVID-19. Profiled with immunoSEQ multiplex PCR; TCRdb holds only in-frame clones, not every one. This sample has approximately 150,000 clones, with 81% found just once. Source material: PBMCs or T cells enriched from blood (not recorded which). Receptors originate from a woman aged 40 to 55 with acute COVID-19. Each CDR3 is given with its conserved first and last residue. The order of the fields is D gene, J gene, V gene, clone size, CDR3 protein, CDR3 DNA. The D gene is left open where the match is weak. Only part of the rows carry a size: once, few, many, or a class if the clone is expanded.

-	TRBJ1-1	TRBV18	once	CASSPTTGLNTEAFF	TGTGCCAGCTCACCCACGACAGGATTGAACACTGAAGCTTTCTTT
-	TRBJ1-1	TRBV5-5	-	CASSFTVPNTEAFF	TGTGCCAGCAGCTTTACTGTACCGAACACTGAAGCTTTCTTT
TRBD1	TRBJ1-2	TRBV5-1	-	CASNTGTGTNYGYTF	TGCGCCAGCAACACCGGGACAGGGACGAACTATGGCTACACCTTC
TRBD2	TRBJ2-7	TRBV20-1	-	CSASDTSGRKGEQYF	TGCAGTGCTAGTGACACTAGCGGGAGAAAAGGCGAGCAGTACTTC
-	TRBJ1-1	TRBV7-9	once	CASSLGGGWVGTFF	TGTGCCAGCAGCTTAGGCGGAGGCTGGGTTGGAACTTTCTTT
-	TRBJ2-3	TRBV24-1	-	CATSDLLADSGTDTQYF	TGTGCCACCAGTGATTTGCTGGCTGACTCCGGCACAGATACGCAGTATTTT
TRBD1	TRBJ1-4	TRBV5-1	few	CASSRTGGDEKLFF	TGCGCCAGCAGTCGGACAGGGGGCGATGAAAAACTGTTTTTT
-	TRBJ2-7	TRBV25-1	few	CASSGGQSYEQYF	TGTGCCAGCAGTGGTGGACAAAGCTACGAGCAGTACTTC
TRBD2	TRBJ2-7	TRBV5-4	-	CASSPRVAGKNEQYF	TGTGCCAGCAGCCCCCGGGTAGCGGGAAAGAACGAGCAGTACTTC
TRBD1	TRBJ1-2	TRBV19	-	CASRDSHYGYTF	TGTGCCAGCCGGGACAGCCACTATGGCTACACCTTC
-	TRBJ1-2	TRBV19	-	CASSPNGGDYGYTF	TGTGCCAGTAGCCCCAACGGGGGGGACTATGGCTACACCTTC
-	TRBJ1-1	TRBV25-1	-	CASSPGLNTEAFF	TGTGCCAGCAGTCCAGGCTTGAACACTGAAGCTTTCTTT
TRBD2	TRBJ2-3	TRBV28	-	CASSFSGLKYTDTQYF	TGTGCCAGCAGTTTCTCGGGACTAAAGTACACAGATACGCAGTATTTT
TRBD1	TRBJ1-4	TRBV7-9	-	CASSTGTGNLATNEKLFF	TGTGCCAGCAGCACCGGGACAGGGAATCTCGCAACTAATGAAAAACTGTTTTTT
TRBD2	TRBJ2-3	TRBV4-2	-	CASSQGAGGGTDTQYF	TGTGCCAGCAGCCAAGGAGCGGGAGGGGGGACAGATACGCAGTATTTT
-	TRBJ1-3	TRBV9	-	CASSVAPPGNTIYF	TGTGCCAGCAGCGTAGCTCCTCCCGGAAACACCATATATTTT
TRBD1	TRBJ2-5	TRBV6-2/TRBV6-3	-	CASSYQTGGWETQYF	TGTGCCAGCAGTTATCAAACAGGGGGCTGGGAGACCCAGTACTTC
-	TRBJ2-5	TRBV6-5	-	CASTESVGQETQYF	TGTGCCAGCACAGAAAGCGTTGGGCAAGAGACCCAGTACTTC
TRBD1	TRBJ1-4	TRBV19	-	CASSQTGWKDEKLFF	TGTGCCAGTAGCCAGACAGGGTGGAAGGATGAAAAACTGTTTTTT
-	TRBJ1-5	TRBV5-5	-	CASSPRTLQPQHF	TGTGCCAGCAGCCCCCGGACTCTTCAGCCCCAGCATTTT
TRBD2	TRBJ2-7	TRBV2	once	CASNLAGESYEQYF	TGTGCCAGCAATTTAGCGGGAGAATCCTACGAGCAGTACTTC
-	TRBJ1-2	TRBV28	-	CASSLGRGLGGYTF	TGTGCCAGCAGCTTGGGGAGGGGCCTCGGTGGCTACACCTTC
TRBD2	TRBJ2-3	TRBV5-1	-	CASSLNLADSTDTQYF	TGCGCCAGCAGTTTGAATCTAGCGGACAGCACAGATACGCAGTATTTT
-	TRBJ1-3	TRBV4-2	-	CASSQDFISGNTIYF	TGTGCCAGCAGCCAAGATTTTATTTCTGGAAACACCATATATTTT
-	TRBJ2-1	TRBV7-2	-	CASSLTRASYNEQFF	TGTGCCAGCAGCCTGACTAGGGCCTCCTACAATGAGCAGTTCTTC
-	TRBJ2-4	TRBV7-2	-	CASSLVSGGGAKNIQYF	TGTGCCAGCAGCTTAGTAAGTGGGGGAGGAGCCAAAAACATTCAGTACTTC
TRBD2	TRBJ2-5	TRBV28	-	CASSNSGRSGMLQETQYF	TGTGCCAGCAGCAACTCCGGGAGGAGCGGGATGCTCCAAGAGACCCAGTACTTC
TRBD2	TRBJ2-1	TRBV9	once	CASSGEGLLFLGEQFF	TGTGCCAGCAGCGGGGAGGGACTCCTATTCTTGGGTGAGCAGTTCTTC
TRBD2	TRBJ2-1	TRBV18	-	CASSPSLAGGNEQFF	TGTGCCAGCTCACCATCTTTAGCGGGAGGTAATGAGCAGTTCTTC
TRBD1	TRBJ1-2	TRBV7-9	-	CASSRQGGGIYGYTF	TGTGCCAGCAGCCGACAGGGGGGCGGGATCTATGGCTACACCTTC
TRBD2	TRBJ2-2	TRBV7-6	-	CASSYISGKNTGELFF	TGTGCCAGCAGCTACATTAGCGGGAAGAACACCGGGGAGCTGTTTTTT
TRBD1	TRBJ1-2	TRBV18	-	CASSPGQGEGGYTF	TGTGCCAGCTCACCAGGACAGGGAGAAGGTGGCTACACCTTC
TRBD2	TRBJ2-1	TRBV5-1	-	CASSFWTSGRFTYNEQFF	TGCGCCAGCAGCTTTTGGACTAGCGGGAGATTTACCTACAATGAGCAGTTCTTC
TRBD1	TRBJ2-3	TRBV2	-	CASIGGRTGNTDTQYF	TGTGCCAGCATCGGTGGAAGGACAGGGAACACAGATACGCAGTATTTT
TRBD1	TRBJ1-3	TRBV9	-	CASSAGTGRSGNTIYF	TGTGCCAGCAGCGCGGGGACAGGTCGTTCTGGAAACACCATATATTTT
TRBD1	TRBJ1-1	TRBV6-5	-	CASSRQGLGTEAFF	TGTGCCAGCAGTCGACAGGGGTTGGGGACTGAAGCTTTCTTT
TRBD1	TRBJ1-1	TRBV19	once	CASSMVRGATEAFF	TGTGCCAGTAGTATGGTCAGGGGGGCCACTGAAGCTTTCTTT
TRBD1	TRBJ1-1	TRBV2	-	CASSRPQGTNTEAFF	TGTGCCAGCAGTCGACCACAGGGGACGAACACTGAAGCTTTCTTT
TRBD2	TRBJ2-1	TRBV9	-	CASSLRLAGVDEQFF	TGTGCCAGCAGCCTCAGACTAGCGGGAGTAGATGAGCAGTTCTTC
TRBD1	TRBJ1-2	TRBV16	-	CASSQSGQPGYGYTF	TGTGCCAGCAGCCAGTCGGGACAGCCAGGCTATGGCTACACCTTC
TRBD1	TRBJ2-7	TRBV19	-	CASSINRGYEQYF	TGTGCCAGTAGTATTAACAGGGGGTACGAGCAGTACTTC
TRBD2	TRBJ2-5	TRBV7-2	-	CASSLGGLAGGNQETQYF	TGTGCCAGCAGCTTAGGGGGACTAGCGGGAGGGAACCAAGAGACCCAGTACTTC
-	TRBJ2-3	TRBV12-3/TRBV12-4	-	CASSPSTDTQYF	TGTGCCAGCAGTCCTAGCACAGATACGCAGTATTTT
-	TRBJ2-7	TRBV9	-	CASSVTGSSYEQYF	TGTGCCAGCAGCGTCACGGGTAGCTCCTACGAGCAGTACTTC
-	TRBJ2-7	TRBV18	-	CASSPGLYEQYF	TGTGCCAGCTCCCCTGGACTCTACGAGCAGTACTTC
TRBD1	TRBJ2-5	TRBV11-3	few	CASSLRDRVIVETQYF	TGTGCCAGCAGCCTCCGGGACAGGGTTATTGTGGAGACCCAGTACTTC
TRBD1	TRBJ2-7	TRBV7-9	-	CASSPRPDRGNYEQYF	TGTGCCAGCAGCCCTCGCCCGGACAGGGGGAACTACGAGCAGTACTTC
TRBD2	TRBJ2-2	TRBV19	few	CASIGTSGANTGELFF	TGTGCCAGTATAGGGACTAGCGGGGCGAACACCGGGGAGCTGTTTTTT
-	TRBJ2-3	TRBV2	once	CASSDFGHPDTQYF	TGTGCCAGCAGTGATTTTGGCCACCCAGATACGCAGTATTTT
TRBD2	TRBJ2-4	TRBV28	-	CASSGGLAGGTFKNIQYF	TGTGCCAGCAGTGGGGGACTAGCGGGAGGGACTTTCAAAAACATTCAGTACTTC
-	TRBJ1-2	TRBV6-2/TRBV6-3	-	CASSYFQTGSGYTF	TGTGCCAGCAGTTACTTTCAAACAGGGAGTGGCTACACCTTC
-	TRBJ2-6	TRBV6-5	-	CASSYDRSNGANVLTF	TGTGCCAGCAGTTACGACAGGAGTAATGGGGCCAACGTCCTGACTTTC
TRBD1	TRBJ2-1	TRBV24-1	few	CATSDFKAGGGRGSYNEQFF	TGTGCCACCAGTGATTTTAAAGCAGGGGGCGGTCGAGGCTCCTACAATGAGCAGTTCTTC
TRBD2	TRBJ2-7	TRBV9	-	CASSSGLAGGQPDEQYF	TGTGCCAGCAGCTCCGGACTAGCGGGAGGCCAACCGGACGAGCAGTACTTC
TRBD2	TRBJ2-3	TRBV5-1	-	CASSLWTSGRAQGIGDTQYF	TGCGCCAGCAGCTTATGGACTAGCGGGAGGGCCCAAGGGATTGGAGATACGCAGTATTTT
TRBD2	TRBJ2-1	TRBV3-1/TRBV3-2	-	CASSGGAGRALEQFF	TGTGCCAGCAGCGGGGGGGCCGGGAGGGCCCTTGAGCAGTTCTTC
-	TRBJ1-1	TRBV12-3/TRBV12-4	once	CASSLDSRTEAFF	TGTGCCAGCAGTTTAGATAGTCGAACTGAAGCTTTCTTT